What follows are 14 T cell receptor beta chains derived from one specimen sequenced in a study of blood T cell repertoires in COVID-19. Method: immunoSEQ multiplex PCR; TCRdb's copy keeps in-frame clones and lacks some. The repertoire includes about 340,000 clones, approximately 82% of them detected once, and 3% sits in the top ten. Sequencing used peripheral blood. The receptors stem from a man aged 30 to 39 with active or convalescent COVID-19.

In its sample, this clone was seen once. This chain joins TRBV30 and TRBJ1-6, with 7 bases that match TRBD1. The CDR3 totals 13 residues. After removal of 7 bases from V and 5 bases from J, the junction contained 5 bases not matched to a gene. The germline CDR1 and CDR2 sequences are GTSNPN and SVGIG (reference sequence). The CDR3 sequence is CAYSGTDNSPLHF. The CDR3 DNA sequence: TGTGCCTATTCCGGGACAGATAATTCACCCCTCCACTTT.

The chain carries TRBV29-1 and TRBJ2-6; D remains unclear. The V gene's germline CDR1 is SQVTM and CDR2 ANQGSEA. V gave up 7 bases and J gave up 0 bases, with 16 bases separating them. This CDR3 is 16 amino acids long. CDR3 amino acids: CSAARDVDSGANVLTF. The CDR3 DNA reads TGCAGCGCCGCCCGCGATGTCGACTCTGGGGCCAACGTCCTGACTTTC.

The chain combines TRBV24-1 with TRBJ2-7; 12 nucleotides line up with TRBD1. After removal of 4 bases from V and 3 bases from J, the junction contained 3 bases not matched to a gene. In germline, CDR1 is KGHDR, CDR2 SFDVKD. The CDR3 extends over 15 amino acids. The CDR3 DNA reads as TGTGCCACCAGTGACTGGGACAGGGGGCACTACGAGCAGTACTTC. Its protein product is CATSDWDRGHYEQYF.

The rearrangement uses TRBV7-9 and TRBJ2-7; no clear D. The CDR3 has 13 residues. Germline loops: CDR1 SEHNR, CDR2 FQNEAQ (reference sequence). Trimming removed 2 bases from V and 7 bases from J, with 12 bases in between. The CDR3: CASSLPTLAEQYF. For the CDR3, the DNA is TGTGCCAGCAGCTTACCCACCCTGGCTGAGCAGTACTTC.

This chain joins TRBV10-2 and TRBJ1-1, with 7 bases lining up with TRBD1. The CDR3 runs to 14 residues. Germline-derived CDR1 and CDR2 are WSHSY and SAAADI. V lost 6 bases, J lost 7 bases, and 11 bases stayed unmatched. The CDR3 DNA follows: TGCGCCAGCAGCCGGGACAGCCTTGGGGGTGAAGCTTTCTTT. Protein product: CASSRDSLGGEAFF.

J is TRBJ2-7 and V is TRBV5-6, with a weak D call TRBD2 (5 bases). The germline V and J ends were trimmed by 5 bases and 1 base, with 13 bases remaining between them. This CDR3 region has 14 residues. The germline CDR1 and CDR2 sequences are SGHDT and YYEEEE. The CDR3: CASRPGVGSYEQYF. The CDR3 DNA reads as TGTGCCAGCAGACCCGGGGTAGGATCCTACGAGCAGTACTTC.

This rearrangement joins TRBV2 to TRBJ2-5; tentatively, D is TRBD1 (5 bases). V lost 3 bases, J lost 7 bases, and 12 bases lay in between. CDR3 length: 13 residues. Germline V gene lookup returns CDR1 SNHLY and CDR2 FYNNEI. As DNA, the CDR3 is TGTGCCAGCAGTGACCGACAGACCGGGACCCAGTACTTC. Protein sequence: CASSDRQTGTQYF.

The rearrangement uses TRBV5-1 and TRBJ2-2; maybe TRBD1 (8 bases). V was cut by 4 bases and J by 4 bases, with 17 bases left in between. The V gene's germline CDR1 is SGHRS and CDR2 YFSETQ. CDR3 length equals 16 residues. In DNA, the CDR3 is TGCGCCAGCAGCCTTCGACAGGGGAGGGCCACCGGGGAGCTGTTTTTT. It translates to CASSLRQGRATGELFF.

The chain is built from TRBV7-9 and TRBJ1-2; 7 bases agree with TRBD1. CDR1 and CDR2 (germline): SEHNR, FQNEAQ (reference sequence). V trimming: 1 base; J trimming: 0 bases; junction bases outside the gene matches: 2. This CDR3 is built from 15 residues. The CDR3, as DNA: TGTGCCAGCAGCTTAGAGGGACAGACTAACTATGGCTACACCTTC. Amino acids: CASSLEGQTNYGYTF.

This clone has only a few counts. The chain is built from TRBV5-4 and TRBJ2-7, with TRBD1 matching 8 bases. Per the germline V gene, CDR1 is SGHNT and CDR2 is YYREEE (reference sequence). The CDR3 spans 16 residues. With 2 bases clipped from V and 3 bases from J, the junction kept 10 bases outside the gene matches. In nucleotides, the CDR3 is TGTGCCAGCAGCTTAACGGGACAGGACGCCTTCTACGAGCAGTACTTC. Translation gives CASSLTGQDAFYEQYF. Together with reference TRBV5-4 and TRBJ2-7, the CDR3 gives the full variable domain: ETGVTQSPTHLIKTRGQQVTLRCSSQSGHNTVSWYQQALGQGPQFIFQYYREEENGRGNFPPRFSGLQFPNYSSELNVNALELDDSALYLCASSLTGQDAFYEQYFGPGTRLTVT.

The chain recombines TRBV19 with TRBJ1-1, with 8 positions matching TRBD1. V lost 4 bases, J lost 3 bases, and 4 bases stayed unmatched. CDR1 and CDR2 (germline): LNHDA, SQIVND (reference sequence). The CDR3 runs 14 residues. DNA of the CDR3: TGTGCCAGTAGTAAGGCGACAGGGGACACTGAAGCTTTCTTT. It is translated as CASSKATGDTEAFF.

This chain connects TRBV14 to TRBJ2-2; 7 positions match TRBD2. This CDR3 has 17 residues. V shed 4 bases, J shed 5 bases, and the junction held 13 bases outside the gene matches. Germline V gives CDR1 SGHDN, CDR2 FVKESK. The CDR3 is CASSPRGVHTLTGELFF. CDR3 nucleotide sequence: TGTGCCAGCAGCCCACGGGGGGTTCATACGTTAACCGGGGAGCTGTTTTTT.

This clone was observed a handful of times. This chain uses TRBV3-1 (or the pseudogene TRBV3-2) with TRBJ2-1; a possible D gene is TRBD2 (6 bases). Germline V gene data show CDR1 as LGHDT and CDR2 as YNNKEL (reference sequence). This CDR3 has 16 amino acids. Between the trimmed V and J ends, which lost 4 bases and 0 bases, there was a span of 13 bases. The CDR3 nucleotides read TGTGCCAGCAGCCTGCCAGGGACTTACTCCTACAATGAGCAGTTCTTC. Encoded protein: CASSLPGTYSYNEQFF.

The rearrangement uses TRBV3-1 (or the pseudogene TRBV3-2) and TRBJ2-5, with D perhaps matching TRBD2 (5 bases). Germline CDR1 and CDR2: LGHDT and YNNKEL (reference sequence). Trimming pared 4 bases from V and 4 bases from J, leaving 10 bases between. The CDR3 runs 13 residues. CDR3 DNA: TGTGCCAGCAGCCGGGGAGTTCGAGAGACCCAGTACTTC. Encoded protein: CASSRGVRETQYF.